This T cell receptor beta chain came from a study of T cell responses to AZD1222 COVID-19 vaccine. The CDR3 totals 13 residues. The V gene's germline CDR1 is LNHDA and CDR2 SQIVND (reference sequence). The V segment lost 6 bases and the J segment 4 bases; nucleotides outside the gene matches: 4. A note on this clone: Its antigen is unidentified.

Sequencing was performed with immunoSEQ multiplex PCR; in TCRdb, only in-frame clones are kept and a portion is missing. The repertoire holds some 150,000 clones, with more than 70% as singletons. Study-wide results and caveats: Across spike, vaccine-associated CD4 TCRs were found, dominant at 160-218 and 743-854. Unmutated variant regions are reportedly the target of nearly half of TCRs that are spike-specific. Just five to seven people given AZD1222 tested seropositive at baseline. Donors skewed white British and female; clonal diversity was possibly underestimated.

Specimen: peripheral blood, collected on day 0 of AZD1222 vaccination. The sequence was obtained from an adult in good health. V gene TRBV19 combines with J gene TRBJ2-5; 8 bases map to TRBD1. The CDR3 coding sequence is TGTGCCAGTAGCATCGACAGGGGAGAGACCCAGTACTTC. Translation: CASSIDRGETQYF.